Shown below are 4 T cell receptor beta chains from a single sample sequenced in a study of T cells in Graves' hyperthyroidism and ophthalmopathy. Amplification of TCR beta CDR3 regions used RNA as the template. First-round RT-PCR with HTBI primers amplified the TCR CDR3 region. Each CDR3 protein gets one entry after TCRdb re-called the multiplex PCR reads with MiXCR. The sample has around 190,000 distinct CDR3 sequences; around 16% are singletons. Material for sequencing was blood. The receptors shown here come from a woman aged 45-65 years with Graves' hyperthyroidism.

This clonotype was seen many times. The rearrangement uses TRBV10-1 and TRBJ2-1, with D perhaps TRBD1 (5 bases). The germline CDR1 and CDR2 sequences are WNHNN and SYGVQD (reference sequence). This CDR3 spans 14 amino acids. Trimming removed 6 bases from V and 2 bases from J, with 11 bases in between. The CDR3 reads CASSETVTYNEQFF. In DNA form, the CDR3 reads TGCGCCAGCAGCGAGACAGTCACCTACAATGAGCAGTTCTTC.

In this sample, this clonotype turned up a few times. The chain uses TRBV6-5 and TRBJ1-5; TRBD1 might be the D (6 bases). Per germline, CDR1 MNHEY and CDR2 SVGAGI. Trimming took off 5 bases at V and 12 bases at J, with 20 bases between the two ends. This CDR3 comprises 14 residues. In DNA form, the CDR3 reads TGTGCCAGCAGTCACAGACGGGGACACCCTAGCCAGCATTTT. Amino acids: CASSHRRGHPSQHF.

The V and J genes are TRBV4-1 and TRBJ2-2; TRBD2 might be the D (5 bases). Germline V CDR1 and CDR2: MGHRA, YSYEKL. Trimming cost V 3 bases and J 2 bases, with 10 bases left between them. The CDR3 totals 15 residues. This CDR3 is CASSQGVTNTGELFF. CDR3 sequence (DNA): TGCGCCAGCAGCCAGGGAGTGACCAACACCGGGGAGCTGTTTTTT.

At least ten counts were recorded for this clonotype. J is TRBJ2-1 and V is TRBV27; TRBD2 agrees at 13 bases. In germline, CDR1 is MNHEY, CDR2 SMNVEV (reference sequence). The CDR3 has 18 residues. The J segment lost 6 bases and the V segment lost 5 bases, leaving 13 bases of the junction unmatched. The CDR3 loop is CASSLAPLLAGGPNEQFF. Written as DNA, the CDR3 is TGTGCCAGCAGTCTCGCCCCTTTACTAGCGGGAGGGCCCAATGAGCAGTTCTTC.